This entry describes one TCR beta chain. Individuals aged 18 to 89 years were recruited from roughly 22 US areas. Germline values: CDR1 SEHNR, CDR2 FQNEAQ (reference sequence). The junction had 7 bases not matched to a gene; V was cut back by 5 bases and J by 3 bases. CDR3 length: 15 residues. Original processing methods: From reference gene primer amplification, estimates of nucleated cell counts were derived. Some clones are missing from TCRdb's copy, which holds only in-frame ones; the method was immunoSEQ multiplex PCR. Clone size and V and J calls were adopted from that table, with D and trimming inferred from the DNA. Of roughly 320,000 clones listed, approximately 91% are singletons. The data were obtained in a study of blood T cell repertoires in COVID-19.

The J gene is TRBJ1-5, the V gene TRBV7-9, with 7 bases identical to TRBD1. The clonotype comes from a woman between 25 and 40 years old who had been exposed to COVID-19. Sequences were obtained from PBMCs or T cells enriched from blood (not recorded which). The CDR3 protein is CASSPGTGANQPQHF. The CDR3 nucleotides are TGTGCCAGCAGCCCTGGCACAGGGGCCAATCAGCCCCAGCATTTT.